The next 18 T cell receptor beta chains were all read from a single sample in a study of CD8 T cells in Susac syndrome. Reverse transcription of about 0.45 to 1 ug RNA was performed with random hexamers. TCRdb called the immunoSEQ multiplex PCR reads again in MiXCR, with one record for every CDR3 protein. The sample records about 120,000 distinct CDR3 sequences, around nine tenths being singletons. The sequenced sample was CD4+ T cells from PBMCs. These receptors came from a human donor in good health.

This rearrangement joins TRBV15 to TRBJ2-1, with 9 bases aligning to TRBD1. CDR1 LNHNV and CDR2 YYDKDF come from the germline V gene (reference sequence). The CDR3 length is 16 residues. Trimming at V came to 0 bases and at J to 12 bases, leaving 12 bases not matched to a gene. Written as DNA, the CDR3 is TGTGCCACCAGCAGAGATAACAGGGGGCCGAGGAATAGGCAGTTCTTC. Translation: CATSRDNRGPRNRQFF.

The chain has TRBV4-3 and TRBJ2-3, with D possibly being TRBD2 (6 bases). CDR1 is LGHNA and CDR2 is YSLEER in the germline V gene. The CDR3 is made up of 18 amino acids. Trimming pared 1 base from V and 5 bases from J, leaving 22 bases between. As DNA, the CDR3 is TGCGCCAGCAGCCAAGGAAATGGAGGGGCAGTACAGATAGATACGCAGTATTTT. Translating gives CASSQGNGGAVQIDTQYF.

This sequence joins TRBV4-2 and TRBJ1-1; D possibly corresponds to TRBD1 (6 bases). The CDR3 totals 15 residues. Germline V lookup: CDR1 LGHNA, CDR2 YNFKEQ. Trimming stripped 1 base from V and 4 bases from J, with 13 bases between. The CDR3 loop is CASSQGLDSRTEAFF. CDR3 in DNA: TGTGCCAGCAGCCAAGGGTTGGACAGTCGCACTGAAGCTTTCTTT.

The chain carries TRBV5-1 and TRBJ2-7; D is uncertain. Germline V gives CDR1 SGHRS, CDR2 YFSETQ. Trimming left V 0 bases short and J 5 bases short, with 12 bases between. CDR3 length equals 14 residues. The chain's CDR3 is CASSLDASADEQYF. For the CDR3, the DNA is TGCGCCAGCAGCTTGGACGCCTCTGCCGACGAGCAGTACTTC.

This chain uses TRBV4-3 with TRBJ2-3; D tentatively fits TRBD1 or TRBD2 (6 bases each). CDR1 is LGHNA, CDR2 YSLEER, per germline. V was trimmed by 3 bases and J by 4 bases, leaving 26 bases between them. The CDR3 sequence is 19 residues long. CDR3 loop: CASSHPPGASHWGPDTQYF. In DNA form, the CDR3 reads TGCGCCAGCAGCCACCCTCCGGGGGCATCCCACTGGGGCCCAGATACGCAGTATTTT.

This chain connects TRBV5-1 to TRBJ1-2, with 9 bases that match TRBD1. Germline V lookup: CDR1 SGHRS, CDR2 YFSETQ. This CDR3 has 12 residues. The ends lost 4 bases at V and 8 bases at J; junction bases unmatched: 3. The CDR3 region has the DNA TGCGCCAGCAGCGGGACAGGGCCCGGCTACACCTTC. It is translated as CASSGTGPGYTF.

V is TRBV5-4 and J is TRBJ1-2; 7 bases line up with TRBD1. Germline V gene data show CDR1 as SGHNT and CDR2 as YYREEE (reference sequence). This CDR3 region has 14 residues. Trimming cost V 4 bases and J 5 bases; bases outside gene matches: 8. CDR3 sequence: CASSRDRAEYGYTF. CDR3 nucleotides: TGTGCCAGCAGCAGAGACAGGGCCGAATATGGCTACACCTTC.

The CDR3 protein is CASSAGLVEGTQYF. The CDR3 bases are TGTGCCAGCAGCGCCGGACTGGTGGAGGGGACCCAGTACTTC. The chain joins TRBV5-5 to TRBJ2-5, with D perhaps TRBD2 (6 bases). Looked up from germline, CDR1 is SGHKS and CDR2 is YYEKEE (reference sequence). The CDR3 runs to 14 residues. Trimming took 4 bases from V and 7 from J, leaving 17 bases between them. Full variable domain (missing parts from reference TRBV5-5 and TRBJ2-5): DAGVTQSPTHLIKTRGQQVTLRCSPISGHKSVSWYQQVLGQGPQFIFQYYEKEERGRGNFPDRFSARQFPNYSSELNVNALLLGDSALYLCASSAGLVEGTQYFGPGTRLLVL.

The chain recombines TRBV7-2 with TRBJ2-1; 10 positions agree with TRBD2. The V and J ends lost 2 bases and 6 bases, in that order; junction bases with no gene match: 7. Germline V gives CDR1 SGHTA, CDR2 FQGNSA. The CDR3 is made up of 16 amino acids. The chain's CDR3 is CASSLNHQRGGNEQFF. Written as DNA, the CDR3 is TGTGCCAGCAGCTTAAACCACCAGCGGGGGGGCAATGAGCAGTTCTTC.

The rearrangement uses TRBV10-3 and TRBJ1-3; D is possibly TRBD1 (5 bases). This CDR3 has 17 amino acids. Germline CDR1 and CDR2: ENHRY and SYGVKD. V shed 0 bases and J shed 0 bases, with 12 bases lying between them. CDR3: CAISESLDRGSGNTIYF. In DNA form, the CDR3 reads TGTGCCATCAGTGAGTCTCTAGACAGAGGCTCTGGAAACACCATATATTTT.

This clonotype was seen a single time. V usage is TRBV5-1 and J usage is TRBJ1-2, with D perhaps TRBD1 (5 bases). V lost 3 bases and J 2 bases, leaving 8 bases between the germline ends. Germline V gene data show CDR1 as SGHRS and CDR2 as YFSETQ. This CDR3 spans 13 amino acids. Here the CDR3 reads CASSWDGNYGYTF. The DNA of the CDR3 is TGCGCCAGCAGCTGGGACGGGAACTATGGCTACACCTTC.

This rearrangement joins TRBV5-1 to TRBJ2-7; D perhaps matches TRBD1 (5 bases). Germline assignment: CDR1 SGHRS and CDR2 YFSETQ. The CDR3 covers 14 residues. Trimming stripped 4 bases from V and 6 bases from J, with 17 bases between. The CDR3 sequence is CASSPEGVMGEQYF. In DNA, the CDR3 is TGCGCCAGCAGCCCAGAAGGGGTAATGGGCGAGCAGTACTTC.

This clonotype was counted once. The chain links TRBV14 to TRBJ2-2; 11 bases map to TRBD2. Germline V gene sequence: CDR1 SGHDN, CDR2 FVKESK. The CDR3 consists of 16 residues. Trimming at V came to 2 bases and at J to 7 bases, leaving 6 bases not matched to a gene. The CDR3 DNA sequence: TGTGCCAGCAGCCAACTACCCGGGACTAGCGGCGGGGAGCTGTTTTTT. Protein: CASSQLPGTSGGELFF.

The chain recombines TRBV30 with TRBJ1-5; 7 bases are shared with TRBD1. The junction had 9 bases not matched to a gene; V was cut back by 2 bases and J by 5 bases. Germline CDR1 GTSNPN, CDR2 SVGIG (reference sequence). The CDR3 is 15 amino acids. The chain's CDR3 is CAWSLRTGVDQPQHF. The CDR3 DNA reads TGTGCCTGGAGTCTCCGGACAGGCGTCGATCAGCCCCAGCATTTT.

This rearrangement joins TRBV19 to TRBJ2-5; TRBD1 or TRBD2 may be the D gene (5 bases each). This CDR3 contains 18 residues. Per the germline V gene, CDR1 is LNHDA and CDR2 is SQIVND (reference sequence). V was clipped by 0 bases and J by 5 bases, with 22 bases between them. CDR3 sequence reads: CASSIDRGGHSSAETQYF. As DNA, the CDR3 is TGTGCCAGTAGTATAGATCGGGGCGGGCACTCCTCGGCGGAGACCCAGTACTTC.

The chain has TRBV5-5 and TRBJ2-4, with D perhaps TRBD1 (5 bases). The CDR3 covers 17 residues. Germline values: CDR1 SGHKS, CDR2 YYEKEE (reference sequence). The V end lost 4 bases, the J end lost 1 base, and 18 bases lay between the germline ends. CDR3 region: CASSPRTIDWAKNIQYF. The CDR3 nucleotides read TGTGCCAGCAGCCCGCGGACAATTGACTGGGCCAAAAACATTCAGTACTTC.

The J gene is TRBJ1-2, the V gene TRBV29-1, with TRBD1 matching over 8 bases. CDR1 and CDR2 from the germline V gene are SQVTM and ANQGSEA. This CDR3 has 13 amino acids. Trimming cost V 4 bases and J 0 bases; bases outside gene matches: 1. The CDR3 coding sequence is TGCAGCGTTGGGACAGGGCCTAACTATGGCTACACCTTC. Protein: CSVGTGPNYGYTF.

The rearrangement uses TRBV7-2 and TRBJ1-1, with 9 bases aligning to TRBD1. V was clipped by 5 bases and J by 1 base; unmatched bases: 2. The germline V gene has CDR1 SGHTA and CDR2 FQGNSA. This CDR3 has 14 residues. This CDR3 is CASSRDRENTEAFF. The CDR3, as DNA: TGTGCCAGCAGCCGGGACAGGGAGAACACTGAAGCTTTCTTT.